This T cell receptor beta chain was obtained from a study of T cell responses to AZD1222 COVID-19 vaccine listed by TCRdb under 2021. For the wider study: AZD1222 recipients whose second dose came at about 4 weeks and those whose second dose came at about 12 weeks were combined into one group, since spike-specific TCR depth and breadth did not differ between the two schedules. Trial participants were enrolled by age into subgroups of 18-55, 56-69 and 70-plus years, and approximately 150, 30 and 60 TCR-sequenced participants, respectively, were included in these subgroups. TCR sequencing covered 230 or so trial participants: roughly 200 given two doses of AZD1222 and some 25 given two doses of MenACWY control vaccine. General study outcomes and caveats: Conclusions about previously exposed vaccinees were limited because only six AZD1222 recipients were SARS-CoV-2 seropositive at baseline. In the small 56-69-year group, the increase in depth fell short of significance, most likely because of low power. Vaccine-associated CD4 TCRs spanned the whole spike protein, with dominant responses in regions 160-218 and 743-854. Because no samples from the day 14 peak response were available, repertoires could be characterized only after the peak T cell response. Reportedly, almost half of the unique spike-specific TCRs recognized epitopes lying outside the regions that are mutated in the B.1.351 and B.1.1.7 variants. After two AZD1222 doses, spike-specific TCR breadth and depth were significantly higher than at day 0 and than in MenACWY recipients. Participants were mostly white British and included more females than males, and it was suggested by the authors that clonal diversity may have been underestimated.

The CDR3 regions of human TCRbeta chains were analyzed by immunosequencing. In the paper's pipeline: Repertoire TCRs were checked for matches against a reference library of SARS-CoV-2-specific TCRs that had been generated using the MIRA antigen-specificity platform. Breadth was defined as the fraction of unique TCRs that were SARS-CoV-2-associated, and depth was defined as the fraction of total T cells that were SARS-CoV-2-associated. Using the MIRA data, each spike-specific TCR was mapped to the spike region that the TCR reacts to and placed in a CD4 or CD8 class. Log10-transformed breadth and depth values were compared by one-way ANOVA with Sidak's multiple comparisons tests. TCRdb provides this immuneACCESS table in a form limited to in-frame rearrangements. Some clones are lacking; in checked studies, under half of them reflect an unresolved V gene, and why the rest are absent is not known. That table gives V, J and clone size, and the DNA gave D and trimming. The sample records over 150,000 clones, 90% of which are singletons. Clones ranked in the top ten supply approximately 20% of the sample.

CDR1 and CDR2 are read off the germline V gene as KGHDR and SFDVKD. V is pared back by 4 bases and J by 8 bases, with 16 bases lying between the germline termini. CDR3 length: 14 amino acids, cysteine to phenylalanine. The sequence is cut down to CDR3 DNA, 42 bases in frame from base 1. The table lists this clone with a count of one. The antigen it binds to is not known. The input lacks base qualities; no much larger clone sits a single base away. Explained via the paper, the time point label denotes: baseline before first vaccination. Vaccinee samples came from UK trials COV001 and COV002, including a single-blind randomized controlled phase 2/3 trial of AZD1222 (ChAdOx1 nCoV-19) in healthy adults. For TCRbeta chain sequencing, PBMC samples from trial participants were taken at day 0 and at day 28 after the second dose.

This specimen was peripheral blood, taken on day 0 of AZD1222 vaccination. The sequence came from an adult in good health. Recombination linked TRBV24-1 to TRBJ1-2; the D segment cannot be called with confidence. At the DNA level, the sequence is TGTGCCACCAGTGACCCCGGTGGCAGAGGAGGCTACACCTTC. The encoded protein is CATSDPGGRGGYTF.